In its sample, the clone carrying this T cell receptor (beta chain) was seen once. Its matching antigen is unknown. Original processing notes: The study took CDR3 differences across clinicopathological groups and made a distant-metastasis classifier for papillary thyroid cancer from them. TCRdb called clones again from the PCR reads with MiXCR. The V and J calls were determined by TCRdb, not by the authors. Seen here are more than 10,000 clones, approximately 24% observed once, and the top ten hold 9.8%. Each patient came to thyroid surgery without any prior treatment (of any kind). This CDR3 comprises 13 residues. V dropped 6 bases and J dropped 1 base, with 9 bases sitting between them. Germline-derived CDR1 and CDR2 are LGHDT and YNNKEL (reference sequence). The data belong to a study of metastatic and nonmetastatic thyroid tumors. Whole-study context: Peripheral blood and tumor or nodule samples from malignant and benign thyroid patients were compared. Regarding the study as a whole: Malignant thyroid tumors reportedly exceeded benign nodules significantly in TCR beta diversity, with the difference appearing in blood and tumor.

The chain links TRBV3-1 to TRBJ1-2; a possible D gene is TRBD1 (6 bases). This clonotype originated in a female donor with papillary thyroid cancer or a benign thyroid nodule (not recorded which). Some clones in this sample may be carry-over from other donors' samples. Sequenced sample: tumor tissue. The chain's CDR3 is CASRHRDNYGYTF. The CDR3 coding sequence is TGTGCCAGCAGACACAGGGATAACTATGGCTACACCTTC.